This TCR beta chain was sequenced in a study of human T cells and chemical hapten exposure. Study-level information: Sensitization was performed using 2% DPC on a roughly 2 cm by roughly 2 cm upper inner arm skin site.

This clonotype was detected ten times or more. The antigen is not known. Regarding time point: pre-sensitization, week 0. The treatment: therapeutic diphenylcyclopropenone sensitization with weekly scalp DPC. Unfractionated whole blood yielded the extracted total RNA. CDR3 size: 16 residues. Germline CDR1 and CDR2: SEHNR and FQNEAQ (reference sequence). V shed 3 bases, J shed 4 bases, and the junction held 7 bases outside the gene matches. The library put unique molecular identifiers onto individual cDNA molecules. TCRdb used MiXCR to reprocess the RACE reads, holding one entry per CDR3 protein. Among 80,000 to 100,000 distinct CDR3 sequences listed, more than 10% were seen once. Study-level points and caveats: Expanded TCRs formed significantly more large CDR3 similarity clusters than controls.

This chain connects TRBV7-9 to TRBJ2-2; TRBD2 matches 8 bases. The sample was whole blood, taken in connection with sensitization to the hapten diphenylcyclopropenone (DPC). The receptor was isolated from a woman in her sixties or seventies with alopecia areata. Some clones in this sample may be carry-over from other donors' samples. CDR3 region: CASSFPGGQITGELFF. The CDR3 nucleotides read TGTGCCAGCAGCTTCCCGGGAGGGCAGATCACCGGGGAGCTGTTTTTT. The entire variable domain, with the rest obtained from reference TRBV7-9 and TRBJ2-2, is as follows: DTGVSQNPRHKITKRGQNVTFRCDPISEHNRLYWYRQTLGQGPEFLTYFQNEAQLEKSRLLSDRFSAERPKGSFSTLEIQRTEQGDSAMYLCASSFPGGQITGELFFGEGSRLTVL.